This T cell receptor beta chain was observed in a study of T cells of healthy individuals (dated by TCRdb to between 2018 and 2020). This clonotype turned up a few times. Its recognized antigen is unknown. No base quality values were provided; no much bigger clone lies one nucleotide off. Library prep was done by 5' RACE. For sequencing, an Illumina MiSeq was employed. TCRdb ran its own pipeline on the public reads, namely fastp trimming at Q25 and MiXCR clone calling, and kept in-frame beta chains. Entries that share a CDR3 protein sequence are merged under the most common genes and DNA. This sample lists nearly 100,000 distinct CDR3 sequences; around 17% were detected once. Jointly, the top ten make up about 6% of the sample. Via the germline V gene, CDR1 is LGHNA and CDR2 YSLEER. From the cysteine through the phenylalanine, the CDR3 covers 14 amino acids. The retained sequence is limited to the CDR3, 42 bases, with the frame set at the first base. The V end gives up 3 bases and the J end 2 bases, leaving 2 bases in the junction not matched to a gene.

This chain is built from TRBV4-3 and TRBJ1-1; 8 bases in between match TRBD1. This clonotype was sampled from a human donor in good health. The DNA reads as follows: TGCGCCAGCAGCCAGGGACAGGCTAACACTGAAGCTTTCTTT. Its coded protein is CASSQGQANTEAFF.